This T cell receptor beta chain was found in a study of vaccination effects on CD4 cells after COVID-19. Overall study context: Vaccination followed sampling of two convalescent patients by 16 days and one week respectively.

The CDR3 is 13 amino acids. Trimming shortened V by 1 base and J by 0 bases, and 4 bases separated the two germline ends. Germline loops: CDR1 LNHDA, CDR2 SQIVND (reference sequence). This clone was counted a single time. Its target is unknown. Notes on the study in general: Newly vaccine-induced clones made up most of the convalescents' post-vaccine spike-reactive clones. In the late period after vaccination, infection- and vaccine-induced clones contracted markedly.

Within the ViraFEST assay, antigen-specific CD4+ T cells underwent expansion with viral peptide pools prior to sequencing. Cells that had been cultured for 10 days were the source of isolated CD4+ T cells. This person caught SARS-CoV-2 sometime from March to December 2020, and PCR testing confirmed the infection. On days 3 and 7, fresh IL-2 medium replaced half the medium. Clones were read by immunoSEQ multiplex PCR, and TCRdb kept only the in-frame ones, dropping some. Of some 25,000 clones listed, about 72% are singletons. This receptor was taken from a human donor who had a prior SARS-CoV-2 infection. The chain links TRBV19 to TRBJ2-7; D unresolved. This sample comprised CD4+ T cells from PBMCs cultured with SARS-CoV-2 spike peptides, obtained before COVID-19 vaccination. This CDR3 reads CASSIGNSYEQYF. Written as DNA, the CDR3 is TGTGCCAGTAGTATAGGGAACTCCTACGAGCAGTACTTC.